Each of the 32 T cell receptor beta chains below was sequenced from the same sample in a study of T-cell memory formation after mild COVID-19. A single record per CDR3 protein comes from TCRdb applying MiXCR to the 5' RACE reads. This table has a few hundred thousand distinct CDR3 sequences, 27% appearing once. The sample was PBMCs or a T cell subset sorted from them (not recorded which). Receptors originate from an adult woman who had mild COVID-19 (a few samples of this study predate the infection). Cell type and time point are not known.

This clonotype was counted a few times. V gene TRBV6-5 combines with J gene TRBJ2-5, with TRBD1 matching over 10 bases. The V gene's germline CDR1 is MNHEY and CDR2 SVGAGI. CDR3 length equals 15 residues. J lost 4 bases, V lost 2 bases, and 4 bases had no gene match. CDR3 coding DNA: TGTGCCAGCAGTTACGGCCGGACAGGGGGAGAGACCCAGTACTTC. This codes for CASSYGRTGGETQYF.

The V and J genes are TRBV6-5 and TRBJ2-1; D unclear. The CDR3 runs 15 residues. CDR1 is MNHEY, CDR2 SVGAGI, per germline. Deletions cut 6 bases from V and 4 bases from J, with 16 bases between. This CDR3 reads CASRSRPLLYNEQFF. In DNA, the CDR3 is TGTGCCAGCAGATCCCGGCCCCTCCTATACAATGAGCAGTTCTTC.

The chain's CDR3 is CASSLAQGVYGYEQYF. The DNA of the CDR3 is TGTGCCAGCAGCTTAGCGCAGGGGGTATACGGCTACGAGCAGTACTTC. V and J are TRBV7-9 and TRBJ2-7; the match to TRBD1 covers 7 bases. J lost 3 bases, V lost 0 bases, and 8 bases had no gene match. CDR1 is SEHNR, CDR2 FQNEAQ, per germline (reference sequence). The CDR3 loop spans 16 amino acids.

This rearrangement joins TRBV3-1 to TRBJ2-6; 11 bases map to TRBD2. This CDR3 has 19 amino acids. Germline loops: CDR1 LGHDT, CDR2 YNNKEL (reference sequence). V dropped 4 bases and J dropped 0; count of bases not matched to a gene: 8. The CDR3, as DNA: TGTGCCAGCAGCCGGGAACCGGGACTAGCGGCCTCTGGGGCCAACGTCCTGACTTTC. Protein product: CASSREPGLAASGANVLTF.

The chain uses TRBV9 and TRBJ2-5; 9 bases align to TRBD1. Germline-derived CDR1 and CDR2 are SGDLS and YYNGEE. Trimming took 7 bases from V and 1 from J; bases not matched to a gene: 14. CDR3 length equals 17 residues. CDR3 sequence: CASCPRGQGDTQETQYF. CDR3 coding DNA: TGTGCCAGCTGCCCCAGGGGACAGGGAGATACCCAAGAGACCCAGTACTTC.

Written as DNA, the CDR3 is TGTGCCTGGACCCCTGGGGGAGGGAGGCAGAATCAGCCCCAGCATTTT. This translates into CAWTPGGGRQNQPQHF. The chain combines TRBV30 with TRBJ1-5; the D gene is possibly TRBD1 (5 bases). Trimming shortened V by 4 bases and J by 4 bases, and 20 bases separated the two germline ends. The CDR3 extends over 16 amino acids. The V gene's germline CDR1 is GTSNPN and CDR2 SVGIG (reference sequence). The complete variable domain, with remaining parts taken from reference TRBV30 and TRBJ1-5, reads SQTIHQWPATLVQPVGSPLSLECTVEGTSNPNLYWYRQAAGRGLQLLFYSVGIGQISSEVPQNLSASRPQDRQFILSSKKLLLSDSGFYLCAWTPGGGRQNQPQHFGDGTRLSIL.

In its sample, this clonotype was seen a few times. The rearrangement uses TRBV7-9 and TRBJ2-3; maybe TRBD1 (5 bases). The V gene lost 8 bases and the J gene lost 0 bases, with 15 bases spanning the gap. This CDR3 spans 15 amino acids. Germline V CDR1 and CDR2: SEHNR, FQNEAQ (reference sequence). In DNA, the CDR3 is TGTGCCAGCGTCTCCCGTACAGGTAGCACAGATACGCAGTATTTT. Translated, it gives CASVSRTGSTDTQYF.

This clonotype was picked up a small number of times. The gene calls are TRBV6-2 or TRBV6-3 and TRBJ2-4, with 7 bases fitting TRBD2. Germline trimming cut 5 bases from V and 9 bases from J; bases unmatched to any gene: 10. Germline values: CDR1 MNHEY, CDR2 SVGEGT. The CDR3 length is 14 residues. As DNA, the CDR3 is TGTGCCAGCAGTCCCGGACTAGATTTGGGCATTCAGTACTTC. This gives the protein CASSPGLDLGIQYF.

This clonotype was seen a few times. This chain joins TRBV20-1 and TRBJ2-7; D is possibly TRBD1 (6 bases). The germline V gene has CDR1 DFQATT and CDR2 SNEGSKA (reference sequence). Trimming removed 0 bases at V and 3 bases at J, with 15 bases between. This CDR3 is built from 15 residues. The CDR3, as DNA: TGCAGTGCTAGAGATCAGGGTGCCAGGGGCTACGAGCAGTACTTC. Residues: CSARDQGARGYEQYF.

In its sample, this clonotype was seen a few times. V gene TRBV4-2 combines with J gene TRBJ1-2; the D is unclear. This CDR3 contains 16 residues. V lost 0 bases and J 0 bases, leaving 11 bases between the germline ends. Germline loops: CDR1 LGHNA, CDR2 YNFKEQ. The CDR3 DNA is TGTGCCAGCAGCCAAGATCGGAGCAGAGCTAACTATGGCTACACCTTC. Amino acid sequence: CASSQDRSRANYGYTF.

J is TRBJ2-7 and V is TRBV5-1; D gene unclear. Germline V gene sequence: CDR1 SGHRS, CDR2 YFSETQ. Trimming pared 1 base from V and 0 bases from J, leaving 11 bases between. This CDR3 spans 15 amino acids. The CDR3 sequence: CASSLLQQSSYEQYF. The CDR3 DNA sequence: TGCGCCAGCAGCTTGCTCCAACAAAGCTCCTACGAGCAGTACTTC. Together with reference TRBV5-1 and TRBJ2-7, the CDR3 gives the full variable domain: KAGVTQTPRYLIKTRGQQVTLSCSPISGHRSVSWYQQTPGQGLQFLFEYFSETQRNKGNFPGRFSGRQFSNSRSEMNVSTLELGDSALYLCASSLLQQSSYEQYFGPGTRLTVT.

The chain recombines TRBV15 with TRBJ2-1, with D perhaps TRBD2 (5 bases). V was pared by 0 bases and J by 10 bases, with 13 bases between. The CDR3 consists of 14 residues. CDR1 and CDR2 (germline): LNHNV, YYDKDF (reference sequence). The CDR3 sequence: CATSRDLQEREQFF. The CDR3 bases are TGTGCCACCAGCAGAGATCTTCAGGAGCGGGAGCAGTTCTTC.

The chain links TRBV7-2 to TRBJ2-7, with D possibly matching TRBD2 (6 bases). With 5 bases removed from V and 2 bases from J, the gap between germline ends came to 16 bases. Germline CDR1 reads SGHTA; CDR2 reads FQGNSA. The CDR3 sequence is 15 residues long. The CDR3 sequence is CASSLGLWGAYEQYF. CDR3 sequence (DNA): TGTGCCAGCAGCCTAGGGCTGTGGGGGGCCTACGAGCAGTACTTC. Full variable domain (missing parts from reference TRBV7-2 and TRBJ2-7): GAGVSQSPSNKVTEKGKDVELRCDPISGHTALYWYRQSLGQGLEFLIYFQGNSAPDKSGLPSDRFSAERTGGSVSTLTIQRTQQEDSAVYLCASSLGLWGAYEQYFGPGTRLTVT.

The chain couples TRBV9 to TRBJ2-6; D remains ambiguous. Germline V gives CDR1 SGDLS, CDR2 YYNGEE. Trimming stripped 2 bases from V and 0 bases from J, with 6 bases between. The CDR3 totals 15 residues. CDR3 sequence: CASSVTISGANVLTF. In DNA form, the CDR3 reads TGTGCCAGCAGCGTCACGATCTCTGGGGCCAACGTCCTGACTTTC.

There are many counts of this clonotype. V is TRBV7-9 and J is TRBJ2-7; D possibly corresponds to TRBD1 (6 bases). This CDR3 comprises 15 residues. Trimming cost V 1 base and J 3 bases, with 13 bases left between them. CDR1 and CDR2 (germline): SEHNR, FQNEAQ (reference sequence). Here the CDR3 DNA reads TGTGCCAGCAGCTTAGGAGCCGCAGGGGACTACGAGCAGTACTTC. Translated, it gives CASSLGAAGDYEQYF. The full variable domain, with the rest looked up from reference TRBV7-9 and TRBJ2-7, is DTGVSQNPRHKITKRGQNVTFRCDPISEHNRLYWYRQTLGQGPEFLTYFQNEAQLEKSRLLSDRFSAERPKGSFSTLEIQRTEQGDSAMYLCASSLGAAGDYEQYFGPGTRLTVT.

The genes are TRBV3-1 and TRBJ2-1; TRBD2 matches 10 bases. The CDR3 length is 16 residues. With 5 bases clipped from V and 9 bases from J, the junction kept 13 bases outside the gene matches. Germline values: CDR1 LGHDT, CDR2 YNNKEL (reference sequence). CDR3 coding DNA: TGTGCCAGCAGCTACAGTATGGCTAGCGGGAGTACTGAGCAGTTCTTC. It encodes CASSYSMASGSTEQFF.

The chain recombines TRBV12-3 or TRBV12-4 with TRBJ2-7; TRBD1 matches at 12 bases. This CDR3 is built from 19 residues. V shed 7 bases and J 0 bases; nucleotides not matched to a gene: 16. In DNA form, the CDR3 reads TGTGCCAGCACCTCTTTTTTTACACAGGGACAGGGGGCCTCCTACGAGCAGTACTTC. It encodes CASTSFFTQGQGASYEQYF.

This clonotype was observed a few times. V gene TRBV4-3 combines with J gene TRBJ2-1, with a tentative D call TRBD1 (6 bases). Germline-derived CDR1 and CDR2 are LGHNA and YSLEER. The CDR3 has 14 residues. Trimming stripped 2 bases from V and 3 bases from J, with 8 bases between. As DNA, the CDR3 is TGCGCCAGCAGCCAATCGGACAGCTACAATGAGCAGTTCTTC. This sequence encodes CASSQSDSYNEQFF.

The chain carries TRBV7-9 and TRBJ2-5; unclear D gene. V shed 4 bases and J shed 0 bases, with 3 bases lying between them. CDR1 and CDR2 (germline): SEHNR, FQNEAQ (reference sequence). This CDR3 spans 12 amino acids. The CDR3: CASSWDQETQYF. The CDR3 nucleotides are TGTGCCAGCAGCTGGGACCAAGAGACCCAGTACTTC.

This clonotype was observed a few times. The chain employs TRBV4-1 and TRBJ2-7; perhaps TRBD2 as D (6 bases). The V end was cut by 3 bases, the J end by 4 bases, with 13 bases between. Germline-derived CDR1 and CDR2 are MGHRA and YSYEKL. The CDR3 extends over 14 amino acids. The CDR3 sequence: CASSQGLRPYEQYF. The CDR3 bases are TGCGCCAGCAGCCAGGGACTCCGGCCTTACGAGCAGTACTTC.

This clonotype was detected only a few times. The chain links TRBV19 to TRBJ2-3; D ambiguous. The germline V and J ends were trimmed by 1 base and 1 base, with 9 bases remaining between them. The CDR3 contains 15 residues. The germline V gene has CDR1 LNHDA and CDR2 SQIVND (reference sequence). The DNA for the CDR3 is TGTGCCAGTAGTATAGTCCTCCTAGGCACAGATACGCAGTATTTT. Translating gives CASSIVLLGTDTQYF.

A single count supports this clonotype. V is TRBV7-3 and J is TRBJ1-2; tentative D call: TRBD1 (6 bases). V lost 5 bases and J lost 6, with 13 bases in between. Germline V gene lookup returns CDR1 SGHTA and CDR2 FQGTGA. The CDR3 sequence is 13 residues long. The CDR3 protein is CASSPDRIHGYTF. Here the CDR3 DNA reads TGTGCCAGCAGCCCAGACAGGATTCATGGCTACACCTTC.

In DNA, the CDR3 is TGTGCCAGCAGCTCAAACACCGGCCTCCGCTATGGCTACACCTTC. Protein sequence: CASSSNTGLRYGYTF. The chain combines TRBV5-5 with TRBJ1-2, with D uncertain. Germline loops: CDR1 SGHKS, CDR2 YYEKEE (reference sequence). The V end lost 3 bases, the J end lost 4 bases, and 16 bases lay between the germline ends. The CDR3 contains 15 residues.

The CDR3 is CASSLALSGNTIYF. The DNA for the CDR3 is TGTGCCAGCAGCTTAGCCCTCTCTGGAAACACCATATATTTT. The V gene is TRBV7-6, the J gene TRBJ1-3; D ambiguous. CDR1 is SGHVS, CDR2 FNYEAQ, per germline. The CDR3 is 14 amino acids. The ends were cut back, 0 bases at V and 0 bases at J, with 3 bases in the middle.

This clonotype was detected many times. The chain is built from TRBV20-1 and TRBJ2-3; 9 nucleotides match TRBD1. The CDR3 runs to 15 residues. The V segment lost 3 bases and the J segment 2 bases; nucleotides outside the gene matches: 6. Germline V lookup: CDR1 DFQATT, CDR2 SNEGSKA (reference sequence). This CDR3 reads CSARVGQGDTDTQYF. CDR3 bases: TGCAGTGCTAGGGTGGGACAGGGCGACACAGATACGCAGTATTTT.

V gene TRBV18 combines with J gene TRBJ2-7, with 10 bases identical to TRBD1. Trimming removed 6 bases from V and 0 bases from J; junction bases left unmatched: 5. This CDR3 has 15 residues. From germline, CDR1 is KGHSH and CDR2 LQKENI. The chain's CDR3 is CASSVGQGSSYEQYF. As DNA, the CDR3 is TGTGCCAGCTCGGTGGGACAGGGGAGCTCCTACGAGCAGTACTTC.

This clonotype was observed a handful of times. V is TRBV10-3 and J is TRBJ1-5; D gene ambiguous. Trimming pared 2 bases from V and 4 bases from J, leaving 3 bases between. The CDR3 loop spans 12 amino acids. Per germline, CDR1 ENHRY and CDR2 SYGVKD. The CDR3 here is CAISEGNQPQHF. For the CDR3, the DNA is TGTGCCATCAGTGAGGGAAATCAGCCCCAGCATTTT.

This clonotype was detected only a few times. CDR3 in DNA: TGTGCCAGCAGATGGGGGGGGCGGGGAGAGACCCAGTACTTC. This sequence encodes CASRWGGRGETQYF. The chain is built from TRBV12-3 or TRBV12-4 and TRBJ2-5, with D possibly TRBD2 on 7 matching bases. This CDR3 is 14 amino acids long. The germline V and J ends were trimmed by 6 bases and 4 bases, with 15 bases remaining between them.

This chain uses TRBV6-1 with TRBJ2-4, with D maybe TRBD1 (5 bases). The V gene's germline CDR1 is MNHNS and CDR2 SASEGT. CDR3 length: 16 residues. Trimming removed 2 bases from V and 3 bases from J, with 14 bases in between. The CDR3 spells CASSESAGSFKNIQYF. The CDR3, as DNA: TGTGCCAGCAGTGAAAGTGCAGGGTCCTTCAAAAACATTCAGTACTTC.

This rearrangement joins TRBV5-1 to TRBJ1-2; a possible D gene is TRBD1 (5 bases). The germline gives CDR1 SGHRS, CDR2 YFSETQ. The length of the CDR3 is 12 residues. The V end was cut by 4 bases, the J end by 7 bases, with 11 bases between. CDR3 coding DNA: TGCGCCAGCAGCGTTAGGGGTCTTGGCTACACCTTC. It translates to CASSVRGLGYTF. The whole variable domain, remainder taken from reference TRBV5-1 and TRBJ1-2, is KAGVTQTPRYLIKTRGQQVTLSCSPISGHRSVSWYQQTPGQGLQFLFEYFSETQRNKGNFPGRFSGRQFSNSRSEMNVSTLELGDSALYLCASSVRGLGYTFGSGTRLTVV.

The rearrangement joins TRBV6-2 or TRBV6-3 to TRBJ2-3; D perhaps matches TRBD2 (5 bases). Trimming shortened V by 10 bases and J by 4 bases, and 18 bases separated the two germline ends. Germline lookup yields CDR1 MNHEY and CDR2 SVGEGT. The CDR3 spans 14 residues. The CDR3 nucleotides are TGTGCCACCCGGGCGAGGAGCGGATCAGATACGCAGTATTTT. Encoded protein: CATRARSGSDTQYF.

This clonotype was found once. The V and J genes are TRBV5-1 and TRBJ1-2, with D perhaps matching TRBD1 (5 bases). CDR1 and CDR2 (germline): SGHRS, YFSETQ. V shed 0 bases and J shed 5 bases, with 14 bases lying between them. The CDR3 contains 15 residues. This CDR3 reads CASSLGQYGDYGYTF. The DNA for the CDR3 is TGCGCCAGCAGCTTGGGACAGTACGGAGATTATGGCTACACCTTC. The full variable domain, completed using reference TRBV5-1 and TRBJ1-2, is KAGVTQTPRYLIKTRGQQVTLSCSPISGHRSVSWYQQTPGQGLQFLFEYFSETQRNKGNFPGRFSGRQFSNSRSEMNVSTLELGDSALYLCASSLGQYGDYGYTFGSGTRLTVV.